This T cell receptor (beta chain) was recovered during a study of PD-1 blockade in classical Hodgkin lymphoma. Study-wide background: The nivolumab dose that patients received was 3 mg/kg, given intravenously every 2 weeks.

Only in-frame clones appear in the TCRdb table, and some are missing; sequencing was by immunoSEQ multiplex PCR. The sample has tens of thousands of clones; about three quarters are singletons. This clone was seen once. Germline V gene data show CDR1 as SEHNR and CDR2 as FQNEAQ (reference sequence). The CDR3 consists of 13 residues. The germline V and J ends were trimmed by 3 bases and 4 bases, with 9 bases remaining between them. Brentuximab vedotin exposure varied, and every patient relapsed after autologous stem cell transplantation. This chain connects TRBV7-9 to TRBJ2-5; a possible D gene is TRBD1 (5 bases). The sample consisted of peripheral blood mononuclear cells (PBMCs), taken at baseline. This receptor was identified in a human donor with classical Hodgkin lymphoma. This CDR3 is CASSLQGPETQYF. The CDR3 bases are TGTGCCAGCAGCTTGCAGGGTCCAGAGACCCAGTACTTC.